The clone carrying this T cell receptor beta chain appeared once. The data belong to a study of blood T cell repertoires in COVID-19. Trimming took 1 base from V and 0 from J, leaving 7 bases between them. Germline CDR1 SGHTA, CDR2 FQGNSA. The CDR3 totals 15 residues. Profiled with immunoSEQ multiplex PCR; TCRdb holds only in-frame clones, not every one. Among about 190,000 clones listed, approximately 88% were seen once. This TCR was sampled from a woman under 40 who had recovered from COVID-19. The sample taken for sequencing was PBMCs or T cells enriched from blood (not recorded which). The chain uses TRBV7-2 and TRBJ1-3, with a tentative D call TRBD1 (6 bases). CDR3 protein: CASSLDRASGNTIYF. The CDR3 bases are TGTGCCAGCAGCTTAGACAGGGCCTCTGGAAACACCATATATTTT.